Below are 14 T cell receptor beta chains sequenced from a single sample in a study of post-analysis software for immune sequencing data. The study, taken as a whole, reports: Relative to controls, patients had five TRBV segments at higher frequency, with TRBV5-6, TRBV5-1 and TRBV20-1 among these.

Tagging with unique molecular identifiers was a feature of the TCR beta cDNA libraries. TCRdb reanalysed the PCR reads using MiXCR and keeps one entry per CDR3 protein. The table shows approximately 660,000 distinct CDR3 sequences, with 59% occurring only once. Their antigens remain unidentified. The sequencing sample was made of blood. These receptors were taken from a girl between 2 and 10 years old with multiple sclerosis.

The chain is built from TRBV7-8 and TRBJ2-5; 10 nucleotides match TRBD2. The DNA matches TRBJ2-7 better at its end, which makes the J call doubtful. The CDR3 is made up of 15 amino acids. Per the germline V gene, CDR1 is SGHVS and CDR2 is FQNEAQ. In DNA form, the CDR3 reads TGTGCCAGCAGCGGAGGTCTAGCGGGAGAATACGAGCAGTACTTC. Translated, it gives CASSGGLAGEYEQYF.

This rearrangement joins TRBV25-1 to TRBJ2-3, with D tentatively TRBD2 (5 bases). The germline CDR1 and CDR2 sequences are MGHDK and SYGVNS. The V end was cut by 3 bases, the J end by 3 bases, with 10 bases between. The CDR3 consists of 14 residues. The CDR3 spells CASSDTGITDTQYF. The CDR3 DNA is TGTGCCAGCAGTGATACGGGGATAACAGATACGCAGTATTTT.

This chain joins TRBV6-2 or TRBV6-3 and TRBJ2-6, with D possibly being TRBD1 or TRBD2 (5 bases each). CDR3 length: 23 residues. Germline V gene lookup returns CDR1 MNHEY and CDR2 SVGEGT. The V and J ends lost 2 bases and 1 base respectively, with 30 bases between them. The CDR3 DNA is TGTGCCAGCAGTTACGGGGCCCCCGATTCATGGGAACAGGAGGTTTCTGGGGCCAACGTCCTGACTTTC. Protein sequence: CASSYGAPDSWEQEVSGANVLTF.

The rearrangement uses TRBV29-1 and TRBJ2-1; D may correspond to TRBD1 or TRBD2 (5 bases each). CDR1 is SQVTM and CDR2 is ANQGSEA in the germline V gene. V lost 5 bases to trimming and J lost 0 bases, with 17 bases between them. The CDR3 totals 16 residues. CDR3 in DNA: TGCAGCGTTACCGGGACGGAGAGATCCTCCTACAATGAGCAGTTCTTC. It specifies CSVTGTERSSYNEQFF.

This clonotype was observed a few times. V is TRBV11-3 and J is TRBJ2-3; possibly TRBD1 or TRBD2 for D (5 bases each). The CDR3 consists of 12 residues. The V end lost 4 bases, the J end lost 4 bases, and 6 bases lay between the germline ends. Per the germline V gene, CDR1 is SGHNT and CDR2 is YENEEA. The CDR3 coding sequence is TGTGCCAGCAGCTGGGGACCAGATACGCAGTATTTT. This sequence encodes CASSWGPDTQYF.

This clonotype was seen a handful of times. This rearrangement joins TRBV6-1 to TRBJ1-1; D is unclear. V lost 8 bases and J lost 1, with 14 bases in between. This CDR3 is 14 amino acids long. The germline gives CDR1 MNHNS, CDR2 SASEGT. The CDR3 reads CASPWKAENTEAFF. DNA for the CDR3: TGTGCCAGCCCATGGAAGGCGGAGAACACTGAAGCTTTCTTT.

This clonotype was found a few times. The chain recombines TRBV5-1 with TRBJ2-1; D perhaps matches TRBD2 (6 bases). There are 15 residues in the CDR3. The germline V and J ends were trimmed by 4 bases and 10 bases, with 21 bases remaining between them. CDR1 is SGHRS, CDR2 YFSETQ, per germline. The CDR3 sequence: CASSIGGVQVGEQFF. The CDR3 DNA is TGCGCCAGCAGCATTGGCGGGGTCCAGGTCGGAGAGCAGTTCTTC.

The genes are TRBV10-3 and TRBJ2-5; no reliable D call. The CDR3 has 11 amino acids. Germline lookup yields CDR1 ENHRY and CDR2 SYGVKD. The V end lost 2 bases, the J end lost 3 bases, and 1 base lay between the germline ends. The chain's CDR3 is CAISEEETQYF. In DNA form, the CDR3 reads TGTGCCATCAGTGAGGAAGAGACCCAGTACTTC.

V usage is TRBV20-1 and J usage is TRBJ2-3, with D possibly being TRBD2 (5 bases). CDR1 DFQATT and CDR2 SNEGSKA come from the germline V gene (reference sequence). This CDR3 is built from 14 residues. Trimming pared 6 bases from V and 0 bases from J, leaving 13 bases between. CDR3 in DNA: TGCAGTGCCAACGTAGCGTCTAGCACAGATACGCAGTATTTT. Protein sequence: CSANVASSTDTQYF.

V usage is TRBV4-1 and J usage is TRBJ2-5; D is possibly TRBD2 (7 bases). The assigned J gene may be wrong: the sequence end matches TRBJ2-7 better. Germline assignment: CDR1 MGHRA and CDR2 YSYEKL. There are 16 residues in the CDR3. CDR3 in DNA: TGCGCCAGCAGCCAAGAAGGGTGGGGGGGGCACTACGAGCAGTACTTC. Protein sequence: CASSQEGWGGHYEQYF.

This clonotype was seen more than once but under ten times. V usage is TRBV7-2 and J usage is TRBJ2-1, with D possibly being TRBD1 or TRBD2 (5 bases each). Germline values: CDR1 SGHTA, CDR2 FQGNSA. V dropped 3 bases and J dropped 6 bases, with 9 bases sitting between them. The CDR3 loop spans 13 amino acids. The CDR3, as DNA: TGTGCCAGCAGCTTGGGACCACCCAATGAGCAGTTCTTC. Its protein is CASSLGPPNEQFF.

The V call is TRBV4-1, the J call TRBJ2-5; D perhaps matches TRBD2 (5 bases). CDR3 size: 14 residues. Trimming stripped 1 base from V and 5 bases from J, with 11 bases between. Germline-derived CDR1 and CDR2 are MGHRA and YSYEKL. The CDR3 reads CASSQVDGVETQYF. CDR3 sequence (DNA): TGCGCCAGCAGCCAAGTGGACGGGGTGGAGACCCAGTACTTC.

The chain has TRBV5-1 and TRBJ2-4; perhaps TRBD1 as D (6 bases). The DNA matches TRBJ2-7 better at its end, which makes the J call doubtful. The germline CDR1 and CDR2 sequences are SGHRS and YFSETQ. The CDR3 loop spans 15 amino acids. This CDR3 reads CASSLAPGQTYEQYF. The CDR3 region has the DNA TGCGCCAGCAGCTTGGCCCCGGGACAAACCTACGAGCAGTACTTC.

Only a few counts were recorded for this clonotype. J is TRBJ1-1 and V is TRBV20-1; D call uncertain. Germline CDR1 and CDR2: DFQATT and SNEGSKA (reference sequence). V gave up 6 bases and J gave up 3 bases, with 11 bases separating them. The CDR3 covers 12 residues. CDR3 sequence (DNA): TGCAGTGCCTTCTGGGAAGACACTGAAGCTTTCTTT. It yields the protein CSAFWEDTEAFF.